Following are 9 T cell receptor beta chains from one sample sequenced in a study of shared clonotypes between healthy human individuals. Some clones are missing from TCRdb's copy, which holds only in-frame ones; the method was immunoSEQ multiplex PCR. In the table there are hundreds of thousands of clones, approximately 74% of which are singletons. The sample was memory CD4+ T cells sorted from blood. The subset: CD45RA-negative fraction. All receptors derive from a woman aged 25 to 39 in good health.

V and J are TRBV4-1 and TRBJ2-5, with D hard to call. V was clipped by 4 bases and J by 5 bases, with 11 bases between them. The CDR3 runs 13 residues. Germline-derived CDR1 and CDR2 are MGHRA and YSYEKL. DNA for the CDR3: TGCGCCAGCAGCCTAAGGCCGCTGGAGACCCAGTACTTC. Encoded protein: CASSLRPLETQYF.

The V gene is TRBV2, the J gene TRBJ1-4; the D is unclear. The germline CDR1 and CDR2 sequences are SNHLY and FYNNEI. CDR3 length: 15 residues. The germline V and J ends were trimmed by 7 bases and 0 bases, with 12 bases remaining between them. CDR3 residues: CASTVRRTTNEKLFF. The CDR3 coding sequence is TGTGCCAGCACTGTCAGGCGGACAACTAATGAAAAACTGTTTTTT.

The rearrangement joins TRBV29-1 to TRBJ2-7; 9 positions agree with TRBD1. The CDR3 runs to 12 residues. V gave up 7 bases and J gave up 6 bases; unmatched junction bases: 7. Per germline, CDR1 SQVTM and CDR2 ANQGSEA. The CDR3 DNA follows: TGCAGCGCGGGACAGGGAGTAGGCGAGCAGTACTTC. Amino acids: CSAGQGVGEQYF.

The CDR3 protein is CASSFYGLATDTQYF. The CDR3 nucleotides read TGCGCCAGCAGCTTCTACGGACTAGCAACAGATACGCAGTATTTT. J is TRBJ2-3 and V is TRBV5-1; 8 bases match TRBD2. V was clipped by 2 bases and J by 3 bases; unmatched bases: 5. Germline-derived CDR1 and CDR2 are SGHRS and YFSETQ. The CDR3 length is 15 residues.

V is TRBV9 and J is TRBJ2-5; 7 bases are shared with TRBD1. CDR1 and CDR2 (germline): SGDLS, YYNGEE. V shed 3 bases, J shed 5 bases, and the junction held 7 bases outside the gene matches. This CDR3 spans 14 amino acids. The CDR3 DNA follows: TGTGCCAGCAGCGAACGACAGGGTCGGGAGACCCAGTACTTC. Its translation: CASSERQGRETQYF.

The chain couples TRBV28 to TRBJ1-2; 8 bases line up with TRBD1. V lost 7 bases, J lost 4 bases, and 20 bases stayed unmatched. In germline, CDR1 is MDHEN, CDR2 SYDVKM. This CDR3 has 18 residues. CDR3 coding DNA: TGTGCCAGCACCCCCCGACGGGGAGGGACAGGAGTCTTCTATGGCTACACCTTC. Its protein product is CASTPRRGGTGVFYGYTF.

The chain recombines TRBV5-1 with TRBJ2-5; D not resolved. V lost 0 bases, J lost 1 base, and 10 bases lay in between. The CDR3 spans 15 residues. Germline V gene data show CDR1 as SGHRS and CDR2 as YFSETQ. The CDR3 loop is CASSLAGETQETQYF. The CDR3 region has the DNA TGCGCCAGCAGCTTGGCTGGGGAAACCCAAGAGACCCAGTACTTC. Together with reference TRBV5-1 and TRBJ2-5, the CDR3 gives the full variable domain: KAGVTQTPRYLIKTRGQQVTLSCSPISGHRSVSWYQQTPGQGLQFLFEYFSETQRNKGNFPGRFSGRQFSNSRSEMNVSTLELGDSALYLCASSLAGETQETQYFGPGTRLLVL.

Notes on this clone: Additional DNA sequences in this sample encode the identical CDR3. The rearrangement joins TRBV7-9 to TRBJ1-1; a possible D gene is TRBD1 (6 bases). Germline V lookup: CDR1 SEHNR, CDR2 FQNEAQ (reference sequence). V lost 1 base to trimming and J lost 5 bases, with 8 bases between them. The CDR3 spans 13 residues. The CDR3 sequence: CASSLGGGTEAFF. CDR3 sequence (DNA): TGTGCCAGCAGCTTAGGAGGGGGAACTGAAGCTTTCTTT. The complete variable domain, with remaining parts taken from reference TRBV7-9 and TRBJ1-1, reads DTGVSQNPRHKITKRGQNVTFRCDPISEHNRLYWYRQTLGQGPEFLTYFQNEAQLEKSRLLSDRFSAERPKGSFSTLEIQRTEQGDSAMYLCASSLGGGTEAFFGQGTRLTVV.

In its sample, this clone was seen a few times. The chain joins TRBV7-7 to TRBJ2-5, with D perhaps TRBD1 (6 bases). Trimming took 10 bases from V and 5 from J, leaving 20 bases between them. CDR3 size: 14 residues. CDR1 and CDR2 from the germline V gene are SSHAT and FNYEAQ (reference sequence). In DNA form, the CDR3 reads TGTGCCATCAGGGATACAGGGTCCCAGGAGACCCAGTACTTC. It yields the protein CAIRDTGSQETQYF.